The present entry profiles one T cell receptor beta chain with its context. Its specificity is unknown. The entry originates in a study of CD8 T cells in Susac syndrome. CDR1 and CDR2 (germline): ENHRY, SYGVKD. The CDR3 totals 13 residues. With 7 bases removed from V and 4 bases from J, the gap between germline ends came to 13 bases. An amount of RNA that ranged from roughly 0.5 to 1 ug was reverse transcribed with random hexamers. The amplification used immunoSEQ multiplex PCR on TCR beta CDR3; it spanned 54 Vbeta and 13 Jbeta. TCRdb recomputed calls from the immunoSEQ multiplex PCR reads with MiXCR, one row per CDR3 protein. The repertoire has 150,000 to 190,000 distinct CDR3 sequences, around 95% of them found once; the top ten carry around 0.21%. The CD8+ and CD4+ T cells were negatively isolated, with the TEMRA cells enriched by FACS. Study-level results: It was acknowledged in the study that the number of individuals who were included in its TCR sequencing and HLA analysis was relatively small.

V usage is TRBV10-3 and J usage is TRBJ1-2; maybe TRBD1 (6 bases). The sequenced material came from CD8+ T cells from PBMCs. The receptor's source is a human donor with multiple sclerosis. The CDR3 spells CAINGGAGYGYTF. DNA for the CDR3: TGTGCCATCAACGGGGGCGCCGGCTATGGCTACACCTTC.